This entry is about one T cell receptor beta chain. Sequencing was performed with immunoSEQ multiplex PCR; in TCRdb, only in-frame clones are kept and a portion is missing. This sample yields about 60,000 clones, of which around 81% are seen a single time; over 2.5% belongs to the top ten. The data are from a study of OX40 agonist ivuxolimab in advanced cancers. The wider study: The study reported partial responses in three patients: one hepatocellular carcinoma, two cutaneous melanoma.

Blood got drawn at baseline, again on cycle 4 day 1, and then on cycle 7 day 1. This TCR was sampled from an adult with an advanced solid tumor such as melanoma, head and neck, liver or kidney cancer. Sequenced here: CD4+ or CD8+ T cells sorted from blood, sampled in a trial of the OX40 agonist ivuxolimab.

Written as DNA, the CDR3 is TGTGCCAGCAAGACTTACGGGACAGGGAACCGCAATGAGCAGTTCTTC. Translating it yields CASKTYGTGNRNEQFF. This sequence joins TRBV7-2 and TRBJ2-1; 9 bases line up with TRBD1. Germline V gene sequence: CDR1 SGHTA, CDR2 FQGNSA. J lost 6 bases, V lost 7 bases, and 13 bases had no gene match. This CDR3 comprises 16 residues.